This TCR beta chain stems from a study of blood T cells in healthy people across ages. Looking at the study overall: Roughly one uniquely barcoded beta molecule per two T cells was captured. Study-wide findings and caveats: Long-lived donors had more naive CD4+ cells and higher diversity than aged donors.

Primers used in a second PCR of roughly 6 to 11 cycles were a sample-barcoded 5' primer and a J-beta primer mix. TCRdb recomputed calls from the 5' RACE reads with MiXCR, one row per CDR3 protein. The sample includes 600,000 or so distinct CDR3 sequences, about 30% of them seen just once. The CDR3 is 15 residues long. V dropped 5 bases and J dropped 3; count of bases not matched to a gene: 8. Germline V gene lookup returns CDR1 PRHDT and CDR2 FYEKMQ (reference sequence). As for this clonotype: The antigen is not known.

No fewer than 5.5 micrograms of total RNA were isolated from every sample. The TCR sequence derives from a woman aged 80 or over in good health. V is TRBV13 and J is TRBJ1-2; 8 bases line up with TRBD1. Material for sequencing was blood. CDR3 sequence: CASSVRTGFDYGYTF. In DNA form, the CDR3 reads TGTGCCAGCAGCGTAAGGACAGGGTTTGACTATGGCTACACCTTC.